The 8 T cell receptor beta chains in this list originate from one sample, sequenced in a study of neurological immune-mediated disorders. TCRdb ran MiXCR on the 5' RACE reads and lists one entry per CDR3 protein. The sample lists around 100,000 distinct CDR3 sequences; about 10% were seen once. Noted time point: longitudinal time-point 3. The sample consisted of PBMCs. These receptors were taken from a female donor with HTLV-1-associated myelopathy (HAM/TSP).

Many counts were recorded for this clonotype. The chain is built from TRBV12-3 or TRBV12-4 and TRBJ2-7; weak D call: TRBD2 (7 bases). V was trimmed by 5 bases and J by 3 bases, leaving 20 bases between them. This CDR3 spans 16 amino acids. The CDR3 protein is CASSRRRGGFGYEQYF. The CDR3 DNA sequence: TGTGCCAGCAGTCGGCGGAGGGGGGGGTTCGGCTACGAGCAGTACTTC.

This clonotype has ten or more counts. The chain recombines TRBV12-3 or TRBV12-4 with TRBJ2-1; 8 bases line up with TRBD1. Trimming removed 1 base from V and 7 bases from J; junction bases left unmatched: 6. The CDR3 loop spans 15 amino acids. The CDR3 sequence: CASSLGQGRLNEQFF. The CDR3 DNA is TGTGCCAGCAGTTTAGGACAGGGGAGATTGAATGAGCAGTTCTTC.

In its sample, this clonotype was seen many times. CDR3 sequence: CASSPPGAGYEQYF. CDR3 bases: TGTGCCAGCAGTCCTCCAGGTGCTGGCTACGAGCAGTACTTC. The gene calls are TRBV28 and TRBJ2-7; no clear D. Germline CDR1 is MDHEN and CDR2 is SYDVKM. V shed 5 bases and J shed 3 bases, with 14 bases lying between them. This CDR3 has 14 amino acids.

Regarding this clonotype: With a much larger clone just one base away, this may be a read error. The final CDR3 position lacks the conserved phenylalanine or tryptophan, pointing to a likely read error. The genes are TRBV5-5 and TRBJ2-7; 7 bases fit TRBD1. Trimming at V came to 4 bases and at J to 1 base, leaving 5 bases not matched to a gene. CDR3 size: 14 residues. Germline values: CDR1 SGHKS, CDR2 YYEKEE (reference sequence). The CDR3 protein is CASSDRDRSYEQYL. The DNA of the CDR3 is TGTGCCAGCAGCGATCGGGACAGATCCTACGAGCAGTACTTA.

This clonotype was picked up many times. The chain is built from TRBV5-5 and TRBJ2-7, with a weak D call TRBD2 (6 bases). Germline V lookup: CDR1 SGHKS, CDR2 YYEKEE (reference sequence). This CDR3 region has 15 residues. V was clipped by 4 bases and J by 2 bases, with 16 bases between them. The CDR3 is CASSPSRGYTYEQYF. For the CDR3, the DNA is TGTGCCAGCAGCCCCTCACGGGGGTATACCTACGAGCAGTACTTC.

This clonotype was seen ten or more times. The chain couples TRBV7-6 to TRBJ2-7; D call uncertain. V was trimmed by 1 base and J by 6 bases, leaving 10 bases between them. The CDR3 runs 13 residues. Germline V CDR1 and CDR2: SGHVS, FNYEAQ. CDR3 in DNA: TGTGCCAGCAGCTTAGACGCCTCAGCCGAGCAGTACTTC. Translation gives CASSLDASAEQYF.

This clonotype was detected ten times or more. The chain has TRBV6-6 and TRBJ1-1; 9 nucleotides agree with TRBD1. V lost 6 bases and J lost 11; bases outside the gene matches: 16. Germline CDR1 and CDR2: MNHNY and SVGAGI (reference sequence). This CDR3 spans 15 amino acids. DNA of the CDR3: TGTGCCAGCAGAATACAACCGGGACAGGGTAGTGCGGCTTTCTTT. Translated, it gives CASRIQPGQGSAAFF.

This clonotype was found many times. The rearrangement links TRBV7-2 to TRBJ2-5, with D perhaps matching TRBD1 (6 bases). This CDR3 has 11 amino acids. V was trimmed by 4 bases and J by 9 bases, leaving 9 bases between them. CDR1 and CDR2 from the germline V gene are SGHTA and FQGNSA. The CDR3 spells CASSSGQSQYF. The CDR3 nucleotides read TGTGCCAGCAGCTCTGGACAGTCCCAGTACTTC.